The entry that follows covers one T cell receptor beta chain sequence. The sample holds one count of this clone. Its specific antigen is unknown. Base qualities are not recorded, but no much larger clone differs from it by a single base. One collaborating source in Seattle enrolled patients while the patients were actively infected and followed the patients over time throughout the course of disease. Each collaborating institution followed its own protocols to collect whole blood in K2EDTA tubes. For TCRbeta analysis, collaborators shipped samples in one of three forms: frozen whole blood, isolated PBMCs, or DNA extracted from either of those sample types. This sample is drawn from a study of blood T cell repertoires in COVID-19 (dated by TCRdb to 2018 to 2021). For context, the study as a whole: Samples from collaborators originated in the United States, Italy and Spain and spanned both the acute and convalescent phases of COVID-19. Nearly every sample came with metadata listing a de-identified subject ID, COVID-19 status, age in years and sex. The samples were drawn from the first 160 participants of the ongoing ImmuneRACE study and from 1,254 subjects provided by 6 global collaborators. HLA class I and class II types, where available, came from metadata supplied by the sample provider rather than from assay-based typing. Subjects who had been exposed to COVID-19, were actively infected with it, or had recovered from it provided the deeply sampled blood TCRbeta repertoires that made up the dataset. The material from the prospective study consisted of cDNA or gDNA derived from T cells, B-cell-depleted T cells, or PBMCs. The repertoires were released in a freely available public database intended as a resource for research on the immune response to SARS-CoV-2.

The investigation overall reported the following: Clinical and demographic metadata were provided uncurated, with the amount varying by source and participant.

The CDR3 goes from the cysteine to the phenylalanine over 15 residues. Of all the DNA, just the CDR3 is kept, 45 bases in frame from base 1. V is trimmed back by 2 bases and J by 6 bases, and the junction contains 9 bases that no gene match accounts for. CDR1 and CDR2, per the germline V gene, are SGHRS and YFSETQ. TCRbeta CDR3 regions were amplified from genomic DNA using the immunoSEQ Assay, a bias-controlled multiplex PCR. The original methods were these. The number of nucleated cells in each sample was estimated by amplification of reference gene primers within the assay. Sequence reads were collapsed and filtered to measure the absolute abundance of every unique TCRbeta CDR3 rearrangement. For each sample, productive Simpson clonality was calculated as the square root of Simpson's diversity index across productive rearrangements. This immuneACCESS table, as held by TCRdb, lists in-frame sequences with V and J called but not all clones. Of the missing ones, under half trace to an unresolved V gene in checked studies; the others have no known cause. Clone size and the V and J calls come from that table; the DNA yielded D and trimming. The sample contains about 390,000 clones, about 89% of them found a single time. The top ten clonotypes cover 2.3% of the sample.

This clonotype originated in a woman aged 55-69 years with COVID-19, enrolled during active disease. Recombination joined TRBV5-1 with TRBJ2-3; 7 of the junction bases match TRBD2. Material: peripheral blood. Here the CDR3 is given as CASSFRGVPGDTQYF. Here is the DNA: TGCGCCAGCAGCTTCCGGGGGGTTCCAGGGGATACGCAGTATTTT.